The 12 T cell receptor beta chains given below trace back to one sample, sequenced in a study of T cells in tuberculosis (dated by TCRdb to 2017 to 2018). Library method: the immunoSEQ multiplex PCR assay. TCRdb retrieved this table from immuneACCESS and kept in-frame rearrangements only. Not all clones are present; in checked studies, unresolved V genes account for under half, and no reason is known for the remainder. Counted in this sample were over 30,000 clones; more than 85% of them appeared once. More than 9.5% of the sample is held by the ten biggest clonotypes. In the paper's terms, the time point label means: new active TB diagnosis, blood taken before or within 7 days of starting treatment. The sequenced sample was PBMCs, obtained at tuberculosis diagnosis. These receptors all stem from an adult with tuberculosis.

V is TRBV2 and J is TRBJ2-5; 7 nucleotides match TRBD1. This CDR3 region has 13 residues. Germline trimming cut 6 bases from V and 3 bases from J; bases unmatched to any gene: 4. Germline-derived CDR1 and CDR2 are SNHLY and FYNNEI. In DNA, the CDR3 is TGTGCCAGCAGACACAGGGGTGAAGAGACCCAGTACTTC. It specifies CASRHRGEETQYF. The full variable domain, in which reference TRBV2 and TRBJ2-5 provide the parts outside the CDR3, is EPEVTQTPSHQVTQMGQEVILRCVPISNHLYFYWYRQILGQKVEFLVSFYNNEISEKSEIFDDQFSVERPDGSNFTLKIRSTKLEDSAMYFCASRHRGEETQYFGPGTRLLVL.

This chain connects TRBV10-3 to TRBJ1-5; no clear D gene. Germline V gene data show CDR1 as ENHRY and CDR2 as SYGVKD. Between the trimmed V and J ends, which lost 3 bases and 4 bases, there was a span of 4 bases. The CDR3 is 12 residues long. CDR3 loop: CAISDPNQPQHF. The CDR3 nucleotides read TGTGCCATCAGTGACCCTAATCAGCCCCAGCATTTT.

Here the CDR3 reads CASSYSTGGMGQFF. CDR3 DNA: TGTGCCAGCAGTTACTCTACAGGGGGGATGGGGCAGTTCTTC. The rearrangement uses TRBV6-6 and TRBJ2-1; 8 positions match TRBD1. The CDR3 has 14 residues. With V trimmed by 0 bases and J by 12 bases, 7 bases remained unmatched. Germline V gene data show CDR1 as MNHNY and CDR2 as SVGAGI (reference sequence).

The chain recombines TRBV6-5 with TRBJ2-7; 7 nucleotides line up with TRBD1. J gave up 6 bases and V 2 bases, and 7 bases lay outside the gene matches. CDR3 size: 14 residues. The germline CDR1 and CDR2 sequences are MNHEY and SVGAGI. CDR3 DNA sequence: TGTGCCAGCAGTTACCGCGACAGGGACGGCGAGCAGTACTTC. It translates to CASSYRDRDGEQYF.

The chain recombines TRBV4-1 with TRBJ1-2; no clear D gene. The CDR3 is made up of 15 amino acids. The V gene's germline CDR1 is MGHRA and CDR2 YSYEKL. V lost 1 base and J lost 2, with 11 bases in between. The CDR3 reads CASSQVSGVNYGYTF. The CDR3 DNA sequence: TGCGCCAGCAGCCAAGTGTCCGGGGTGAACTATGGCTACACCTTC.

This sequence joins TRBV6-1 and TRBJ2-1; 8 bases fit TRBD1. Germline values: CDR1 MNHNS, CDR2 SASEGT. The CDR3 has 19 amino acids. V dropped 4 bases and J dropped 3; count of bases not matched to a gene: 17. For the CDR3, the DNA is TGTGCCAGCAGTGTGGGGGCCCCGATTGGTGGACAGGGCTACAATGAGCAGTTCTTC. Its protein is CASSVGAPIGGQGYNEQFF.

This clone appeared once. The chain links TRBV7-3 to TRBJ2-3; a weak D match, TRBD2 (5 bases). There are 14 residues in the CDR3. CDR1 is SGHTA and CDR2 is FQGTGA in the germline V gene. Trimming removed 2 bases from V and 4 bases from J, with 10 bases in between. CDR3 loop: CASSLQPSSDTQYF. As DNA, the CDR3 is TGTGCCAGCAGCTTACAGCCTAGCTCAGATACGCAGTATTTT.

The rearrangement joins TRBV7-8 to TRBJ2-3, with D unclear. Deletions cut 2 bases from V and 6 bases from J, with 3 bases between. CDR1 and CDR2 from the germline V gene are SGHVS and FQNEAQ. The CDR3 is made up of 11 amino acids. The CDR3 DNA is TGTGCCAGCAGCTTACATGATACGCAGTATTTT. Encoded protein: CASSLHDTQYF.

CDR3 sequence: CASSATNTGELFF. The CDR3 nucleotides read TGTGCCAGCAGTGCTACGAACACCGGGGAGCTGTTTTTT. This sequence joins TRBV27 and TRBJ2-2; D is ambiguous. V was shortened by 5 bases and J by 0 bases, with 4 bases between the two germline ends. Germline CDR1 reads MNHEY; CDR2 reads SMNVEV (reference sequence). The CDR3 is 13 amino acids.

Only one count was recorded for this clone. The DNA of the CDR3 is TGCGCCAGCAGCCAAGGTCTCAGGGGCTACGAGCAGTACTTC. This sequence encodes CASSQGLRGYEQYF. This chain connects TRBV4-1 to TRBJ2-7; the D gene is possibly TRBD1 (6 bases). The CDR3 covers 14 residues. Germline V gene data show CDR1 as MGHRA and CDR2 as YSYEKL. V dropped 1 base and J dropped 3 bases, with 10 bases sitting between them.

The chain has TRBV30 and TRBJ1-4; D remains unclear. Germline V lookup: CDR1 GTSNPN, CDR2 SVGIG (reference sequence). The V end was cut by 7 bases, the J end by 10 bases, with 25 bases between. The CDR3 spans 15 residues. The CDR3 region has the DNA TGTGCCTCCACCCCGTCCCCCGGAGCTTCGGGAAAACTGTTTTTT. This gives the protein CASTPSPGASGKLFF.

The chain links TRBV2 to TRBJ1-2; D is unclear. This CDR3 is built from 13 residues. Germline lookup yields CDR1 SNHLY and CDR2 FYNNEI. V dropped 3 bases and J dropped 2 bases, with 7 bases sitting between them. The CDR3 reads CASSDGGNYGYTF. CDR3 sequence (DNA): TGTGCCAGCAGTGATGGAGGGAACTATGGCTACACCTTC.